What follows are 27 T cell receptor beta chains derived from one specimen sequenced in a study of PD-1 blockade in classical Hodgkin lymphoma. Exposure to brentuximab vedotin varied, and each patient had relapsed following autologous stem cell transplantation. Measured with immunoSEQ multiplex PCR; TCRdb has only the in-frame clones, and not every one. The table includes 70,000 or so clones, 85% to 95% detected once. Sequenced here: peripheral blood mononuclear cells (PBMCs), sampled at baseline. Receptor source: a human donor with classical Hodgkin lymphoma.

This clone was seen once. The chain is built from TRBV9 and TRBJ1-1; TRBD1 is a possible D gene (5 bases). CDR1 and CDR2 from the germline V gene are SGDLS and YYNGEE. Trimming removed 0 bases at V and 4 bases at J, with 10 bases between. The CDR3 length is 14 residues. The CDR3 sequence is CASSVEQASTEAFF. The CDR3 region has the DNA TGTGCCAGCAGCGTAGAACAGGCGAGCACTGAAGCTTTCTTT. Filled out from reference TRBV9 and TRBJ1-1, the complete variable domain reads DSGVTQTPKHLITATGQRVTLRCSPRSGDLSVYWYQQSLDQGLQFLIQYYNGEERAKGNILERFSAQQFPDLHSELNLSSLELGDSALYFCASSVEQASTEAFFGQGTRLTVV.

The rearrangement uses TRBV2 and TRBJ2-5; a possible D gene is TRBD1 (6 bases). The CDR3 is 13 amino acids. The V gene's germline CDR1 is SNHLY and CDR2 FYNNEI. V was cut by 4 bases and J by 5 bases, with 11 bases left in between. CDR3 sequence (DNA): TGTGCCAGCAGTGGGAACAGGGACGAGACCCAGTACTTC. Translation gives CASSGNRDETQYF.

CDR3 sequence: CASSEGREDFF. The CDR3 DNA is TGTGCCAGCAGTGAGGGGCGGGAGGACTTCTTC. J is TRBJ2-1 and V is TRBV2, with 8 bases that match TRBD2. Germline V gives CDR1 SNHLY, CDR2 FYNNEI. The CDR3 is 11 residues long. V lost 3 bases to trimming and J lost 16 bases; unmatched junction nucleotides: 5.

This clone was recorded a few times. V usage is TRBV6-1 and J usage is TRBJ1-2, with TRBD1 matching over 12 bases. Germline CDR1 reads MNHNS; CDR2 reads SASEGT. CDR3 length: 16 amino acids. J lost 7 bases, V lost 4 bases, and 10 bases had no gene match. In DNA, the CDR3 is TGTGCCAGCAGTGGAGTCCCGGGACAGGGGGCGCCTGGCTACACCTTC. Protein product: CASSGVPGQGAPGYTF.

V gene TRBV6-1 combines with J gene TRBJ2-5; D unresolved. Germline CDR1 is MNHNS and CDR2 is SASEGT. Trimming left V 1 base short and J 2 bases short, with 8 bases between. The CDR3 extends over 14 amino acids. This CDR3 is CASSEVVRQETQYF. CDR3 bases: TGTGCCAGCAGTGAAGTCGTCAGGCAAGAGACCCAGTACTTC.

The chain is built from TRBV5-4 and TRBJ2-3, with D unclear. CDR1 and CDR2 from the germline V gene are SGHNT and YYREEE (reference sequence). There are 14 residues in the CDR3. V was shortened by 1 base and J by 4 bases, with 10 bases between the two germline ends. The CDR3 protein is CASSLWTGPDTQYF. CDR3 nucleotides: TGTGCCAGCAGCTTGTGGACGGGCCCAGATACGCAGTATTTT.

The chain uses TRBV27 and TRBJ2-7, with a possible D match to TRBD1 (5 bases). Trimming shortened V by 5 bases and J by 2 bases, and 16 bases separated the two germline ends. Germline CDR1 reads MNHEY; CDR2 reads SMNVEV (reference sequence). The CDR3 loop spans 15 amino acids. CDR3 sequence (DNA): TGTGCCAGCAGTGTGGCATTGGGGCCCCCCTACGAGCAGTACTTC. Its translation is CASSVALGPPYEQYF.

The chain carries TRBV9 and TRBJ2-1; D may correspond to TRBD1 or TRBD2 (6 bases each). The CDR3 is made up of 14 amino acids. CDR1 SGDLS and CDR2 YYNGEE come from the germline V gene. V was pared by 3 bases and J by 7 bases, with 14 bases between. This chain's CDR3 is CASSAAGQGNEQFF. In DNA, the CDR3 is TGTGCCAGCAGCGCCGCGGGGCAGGGGAATGAGCAGTTCTTC.

This sequence joins TRBV5-6 and TRBJ2-2; D not certain. V gave up 4 bases and J gave up 2 bases, with 12 bases separating them. The V gene's germline CDR1 is SGHDT and CDR2 YYEEEE. The CDR3 has 15 amino acids. In nucleotides, the CDR3 is TGTGCCAGCAGCCCCGACGCAGGTAACACCGGGGAGCTGTTTTTT. Amino acid sequence: CASSPDAGNTGELFF. Full variable domain (rest looked up from reference TRBV5-6 and TRBJ2-2): DAGVTQSPTHLIKTRGQQVTLRCSPKSGHDTVSWYQQALGQGPQFIFQYYEEEERQRGNFPDRFSGHQFPNYSSELNVNALLLGDSALYLCASSPDAGNTGELFFGEGSRLTVL.

The rearrangement joins TRBV5-6 to TRBJ2-5; perhaps TRBD2 as D (6 bases). The germline V gene has CDR1 SGHDT and CDR2 YYEEEE. This CDR3 spans 16 amino acids. The ends were cut back, 0 bases at V and 2 bases at J, with 14 bases in the middle. Here the CDR3 DNA reads TGTGCCAGCAGCTTGGGTCTGGGAGGCCTTCAAGAGACCCAGTACTTC. Translating gives CASSLGLGGLQETQYF.

The chain links TRBV2 to TRBJ2-1; 10 bases align to TRBD2. This CDR3 region has 16 residues. The V gene's germline CDR1 is SNHLY and CDR2 FYNNEI. J lost 5 bases, V lost 2 bases, and 6 bases had no gene match. The CDR3 DNA reads as TGTGCCAGCAGTGAAAGGGGACTAGCGTATAACAATGAGCAGTTCTTC. This sequence encodes CASSERGLAYNNEQFF.

Only one count was recorded for this clone. This chain joins TRBV11-2 and TRBJ2-3; 8 bases match TRBD1. The CDR3 loop spans 16 amino acids. CDR1 and CDR2 (germline): SGHAT, FQNNGV. With V trimmed by 3 bases and J by 3 bases, 8 bases remained unmatched. The CDR3, as DNA: TGTGCCAGCAGCTTTCCAGGACAGGGTAAAACAGATACGCAGTATTTT. Amino acid sequence: CASSFPGQGKTDTQYF.

The chain uses TRBV9 and TRBJ2-7; D perhaps matches TRBD1 (6 bases). Germline values: CDR1 SGDLS, CDR2 YYNGEE. V dropped 4 bases and J dropped 2 bases, with 16 bases sitting between them. This CDR3 comprises 15 residues. The CDR3 is CASSLGTTEAYEQYF. CDR3 DNA sequence: TGTGCCAGCAGCCTCGGGACAACGGAGGCCTACGAGCAGTACTTC.

This chain uses TRBV7-9 with TRBJ2-1; 7 nucleotides line up with TRBD2. The germline V gene encodes CDR1 SEHNR and CDR2 FQNEAQ (reference sequence). Trimming at V came to 5 bases and at J to 15 bases, leaving 7 bases not matched to a gene. This CDR3 is 11 amino acids long. CDR3 coding DNA: TGTGCCAGCAGCAAGGGTCGCGGGGGGTTCTTC. Protein product: CASSKGRGGFF.

This chain connects TRBV19 to TRBJ1-5, with D possibly being TRBD1 (5 bases). The CDR3 sequence is 14 residues long. V was trimmed by 3 bases and J by 6 bases, leaving 12 bases between them. Germline V gene sequence: CDR1 LNHDA, CDR2 SQIVND (reference sequence). The CDR3 is CASSISVQGQPQHF. DNA for the CDR3: TGTGCCAGTAGTATCAGCGTCCAGGGTCAGCCCCAGCATTTT.

The chain joins TRBV9 to TRBJ2-1; unclear D gene. Germline V gene sequence: CDR1 SGDLS, CDR2 YYNGEE. The CDR3 runs to 16 residues. Trimming shortened V by 0 bases and J by 0 bases, and 10 bases separated the two germline ends. As DNA, the CDR3 is TGTGCCAGCAGCGTAGGGAGCTCCAGCTCCTACAATGAGCAGTTCTTC. Translation: CASSVGSSSSYNEQFF.

The chain links TRBV5-6 to TRBJ1-1; TRBD1 matches 8 bases. CDR3 length: 17 residues. The V and J ends lost 0 bases and 3 bases, in that order; junction bases with no gene match: 10. From germline, CDR1 is SGHDT and CDR2 YYEEEE. CDR3 protein: CASSLAIRRGQDTEAFF. The CDR3 DNA reads as TGTGCCAGCAGCTTGGCAATCCGCAGGGGGCAGGACACTGAAGCTTTCTTT.

This clone was seen once. This sequence joins TRBV11-3 and TRBJ2-2, with D possibly TRBD1 on 6 matching bases. Germline V gene data show CDR1 as SGHNT and CDR2 as YENEEA. The CDR3 is 14 residues long. V was cut by 5 bases and J by 4 bases, with 11 bases left in between. The CDR3 spells CASSLNRVTGELFF. CDR3 DNA: TGTGCCAGCAGCCTGAACAGGGTCACCGGGGAGCTGTTTTTT.

The V call is TRBV11-2, the J call TRBJ2-7; D call uncertain. V was cut by 3 bases and J by 3 bases, with 6 bases left in between. The germline CDR1 and CDR2 sequences are SGHAT and FQNNGV. The CDR3 length is 12 residues. CDR3: CASSFTLYEQYF. Here the CDR3 DNA reads TGTGCCAGCAGCTTTACCCTCTACGAGCAGTACTTC.

This clone was counted a single time. The chain uses TRBV4-2 and TRBJ2-7; 8 nucleotides align to TRBD2. The V gene end was trimmed by 3 bases and the J gene end by 0 bases; junction bases not matched to a gene: 4. Germline V gene lookup returns CDR1 LGHNA and CDR2 YNFKEQ. This CDR3 has 15 amino acids. The CDR3 DNA reads TGTGCCAGCAGCCAGAATAGCGGGGCCTCCTACGAGCAGTACTTC. Residues: CASSQNSGASYEQYF.

This clone is a singleton in its sample. V and J are TRBV19 and TRBJ2-5, with TRBD2 as a possible D gene (6 bases). CDR3 length: 17 amino acids. Trimming shortened V by 1 base and J by 4 bases, and 19 bases separated the two germline ends. Per germline, CDR1 LNHDA and CDR2 SQIVND (reference sequence). The CDR3, as DNA: TGTGCCAGTAGTATAGGCATGGTAGCGGCGGTCACAGAGACCCAGTACTTC. This sequence encodes CASSIGMVAAVTETQYF.

This chain uses TRBV7-6 with TRBJ2-3, with a weak D call TRBD2 (6 bases). The V gene lost 5 bases and the J gene lost 2 bases, with 17 bases spanning the gap. The CDR3 has 16 amino acids. The V gene's germline CDR1 is SGHVS and CDR2 FNYEAQ. The CDR3 DNA follows: TGTGCCAGCAGCCAACTTGGGGGGTCCCCCACAGATACGCAGTATTTT. It encodes CASSQLGGSPTDTQYF.

The chain combines TRBV19 with TRBJ2-6; D is uncertain. The CDR3 loop spans 15 amino acids. Deletions cut 7 bases from V and 0 bases from J, with 10 bases between. Germline V gene sequence: CDR1 LNHDA, CDR2 SQIVND (reference sequence). The CDR3, as DNA: TGTGCCAGTACCCCGGACGTCTCTGGGGCCAACGTCCTGACTTTC. Its protein product is CASTPDVSGANVLTF. Using reference TRBV19 and TRBJ2-6 for the parts outside the CDR3, the full variable domain is DGGITQSPKYLFRKEGQNVTLSCEQNLNHDAMYWYRQDPGQGLRLIYYSQIVNDFQKGDIAEGYSVSREKKESFPLTVTSAQKNPTAFYLCASTPDVSGANVLTFGAGSRLTVL.

The CDR3, as DNA: TGTGCCAGCAGCGTTGAACGGGACATTGTATACTCCGGGGAGCTGTTTTTT. Protein sequence: CASSVERDIVYSGELFF. V and J are TRBV9 and TRBJ2-2, with D perhaps TRBD1 (6 bases). The germline V gene encodes CDR1 SGDLS and CDR2 YYNGEE. The CDR3 runs to 17 residues. V was shortened by 2 bases and J by 6 bases, with 20 bases between the two germline ends.

This chain joins TRBV29-1 and TRBJ2-2; 7 bases match TRBD2. The trim removed 5 bases at V and 0 bases at J, leaving 6 bases unmatched. The germline V gene has CDR1 SQVTM and CDR2 ANQGSEA. The CDR3 runs 15 residues. The CDR3 region is CSVTASGANTGELFF. The CDR3 DNA sequence: TGCAGCGTTACGGCTAGCGGCGCGAACACCGGGGAGCTGTTTTTT.

The rearrangement links TRBV10-3 to TRBJ2-7; D is unclear. The CDR3 is 13 amino acids. V gave up 3 bases and J gave up 3 bases, with 9 bases separating them. Germline CDR1 is ENHRY and CDR2 is SYGVKD. CDR3 in DNA: TGTGCCATCAGTGAATTGAATTACTACGAGCAGTACTTC. Protein sequence: CAISELNYYEQYF.

V is TRBV6-5 and J is TRBJ2-7; TRBD1 or TRBD2 may be the D gene (5 bases each). The germline V and J ends were trimmed by 5 bases and 3 bases, with 17 bases remaining between them. The CDR3 has 15 amino acids. Germline assignment: CDR1 MNHEY and CDR2 SVGAGI. CDR3 sequence: CASSLSGTGGYEQYF. The CDR3 DNA reads TGTGCCAGCAGTCTTTCCGGGACCGGCGGCTACGAGCAGTACTTC.